Listed below are T cell receptor beta chains from one sample, sequenced in a study of Ad26.COV2.S vaccination and SARS-CoV-2 variants. TCRdb keeps only in-frame clones here, not all; method: immunoSEQ multiplex PCR. The sample lists about 350,000 clones; 88% were seen once. The specimen was peripheral blood, collected in a trial of Ad26.COV2.S vaccine versus placebo. These receptors came from a person between 18 and 60 years old who received the Ad26.COV2.S COVID-19 vaccine or a placebo. The CDR3 runs from the conserved cysteine through the conserved F or W. D genes are given only for firm matches. Some rows have no size entry. The others give once, few or many, or a class for an expanded clone.

NA	NA	TRBV19	TRBJ2-3	CASSITSGSTDTQYF	TGTGCCAGTAGTATAACTAGTGGGTCGACAGATACGCAGTATTTT
NA	TRBD2	TRBV7-9	TRBJ2-7	CASSLVGSGSAYEQYF	TGTGCCAGCAGCTTAGTAGGTAGCGGGAGTGCCTACGAGCAGTACTTC
NA	TRBD2	TRBV28	TRBJ2-1	CASSIPSSGTGEQFF	TGTGCCAGCAGTATCCCTAGTAGCGGGACTGGGGAGCAGTTCTTC
NA	TRBD2	TRBV19	TRBJ2-1	CASSMSGGYNEQFF	TGTGCCAGTAGTATGTCGGGAGGCTACAATGAGCAGTTCTTC
NA	TRBD2	TRBV6-2/TRBV6-3	TRBJ2-2	CASSPGLAGGPTGELFF	TGTGCCAGCAGCCCGGGACTAGCGGGAGGGCCGACCGGGGAGCTGTTTTTT
NA	NA	TRBV30	TRBJ2-5	CAWTDDWQETQYF	TGTGCCTGGACTGATGACTGGCAAGAGACCCAGTACTTC
NA	TRBD2	TRBV10-3	TRBJ2-2	CAISERLAGTTGELFF	TGTGCCATCAGTGAGCGTCTAGCGGGGACCACCGGGGAGCTGTTTTTT
many	TRBD1	TRBV25-1	TRBJ2-2	CASSDLSGGDTGELFF	TGTGCCAGCAGTGATTTATCAGGGGGCGACACCGGGGAGCTGTTTTTT
NA	NA	TRBV19	TRBJ1-5	CASRRGGSNQPQHF	TGTGCCAGTAGACGGGGTGGTAGCAATCAGCCCCAGCATTTT
once	NA	TRBV7-2	TRBJ2-2	CASRGYYTNTGELFF	TGTGCCAGCCGCGGGTACTATACGAACACCGGGGAGCTGTTTTTT
NA	NA	TRBV6-6	TRBJ1-1	CASSDARNTEAFF	TGTGCCAGCAGTGACGCGCGGAACACTGAAGCTTTCTTT
NA	TRBD1	TRBV7-2	TRBJ2-1	CASSSRTGGYNEQFF	TGTGCCAGCAGCTCCCGGACAGGGGGCTACAATGAGCAGTTCTTC
NA	NA	TRBV6-6	TRBJ1-2	CASSPDGTRDKTF	TGTGCCAGCAGTCCTGACGGGACAAGGGACAAAACCTTC
NA	NA	TRBV5-4	TRBJ2-7	CASRRQANYEQYF	TGTGCCAGCAGGCGCCAAGCCAACTACGAGCAGTACTTC
NA	NA	TRBV5-6	TRBJ1-1	CASSLGYTEAFF	TGTGCCAGCAGCCTGGGGTACACTGAAGCTTTCTTT
NA	NA	TRBV5-1	TRBJ2-7	CASSLSISSYEQYF	TGCGCCAGCAGCTTGTCCATAAGCTCCTACGAGCAGTACTTC
NA	NA	TRBV6-1	TRBJ1-3	CASSDDRSSGNTIYF	TGTGCCAGCAGTGATGACAGGAGCTCTGGAAACACCATATATTTT
NA	TRBD1	TRBV7-2	TRBJ2-2	CASSLGQGGTGELFF	TGTGCCAGCAGCTTAGGACAGGGGGGTACCGGGGAGCTGTTTTTT
NA	TRBD1	TRBV4-1	TRBJ1-2	CASSQGQGLNYGYTF	TGCGCCAGCAGTCAGGGACAGGGCTTGAACTATGGCTACACCTTC
NA	TRBD1	TRBV19	TRBJ1-1	CASSLSPRDREAFF	TGTGCCAGTAGTTTGTCACCGCGGGACAGGGAAGCTTTCTTT
NA	NA	TRBV6-2/TRBV6-3	TRBJ1-5	CASSPRGGIMFRQPQHF	TGTGCCAGCAGTCCCCGCGGGGGGATTATGTTTCGTCAGCCCCAGCATTTT
NA	TRBD2	TRBV28	TRBJ2-7	CASRTSGSYEQYF	TGTGCCAGCAGAACTAGCGGCTCCTACGAGCAGTACTTC
NA	NA	TRBV4-1	TRBJ1-5	CASSQDLTDQPQHF	TGCGCCAGCAGCCAAGATCTTACTGACCAGCCCCAGCATTTT
NA	TRBD1	TRBV6-5	TRBJ2-3	CASNRDRGTVTQYF	TGTGCCAGCAATAGGGACAGGGGGACGGTTACGCAGTATTTT
once	NA	TRBV7-9	TRBJ1-1	CASSWALTGSTEAFF	TGTGCCAGCAGCTGGGCCCTTACAGGGTCCACTGAAGCTTTCTTT
NA	TRBD1	TRBV18	TRBJ2-7	CASSPRQGEQYF	TGTGCCAGCTCACCACGACAGGGGGAGCAGTACTTC
NA	NA	TRBV19	TRBJ1-2	CASTLGYGYTF	TGTGCCAGTACTTTGGGGTATGGCTACACCTTC
NA	TRBD1	TRBV9	TRBJ1-4	CASSVGQGSEKLFF	TGTGCCAGCAGCGTAGGACAGGGTAGTGAAAAACTGTTTTTT
NA	TRBD1	TRBV5-1	TRBJ1-4	CASSSDRGSTNEKLFF	TGCGCCAGCAGCTCGGACAGGGGTTCAACTAATGAAAAACTGTTTTTT
NA	NA	TRBV7-6	TRBJ1-3	CASSRVGAPGNTIYF	TGTGCCAGCAGCCGGGTCGGGGCCCCCGGAAACACCATATATTTT
NA	NA	TRBV4-2	TRBJ1-2	CASSQWGDNYGYTF	TGTGCCAGCAGCCAATGGGGAGATAACTATGGCTACACCTTC
NA	NA	TRBV12-3/TRBV12-4	TRBJ2-7	CATGATSYEQYF	TGTGCCACCGGGGCTACCTCCTACGAGCAGTACTTC